This is a list of T cell receptor beta chains from one sample in a study of blood T cells in healthy people across ages. TCRdb re-called the 5' RACE reads through MiXCR, storing one row per CDR3 protein. In the table there are 600,000 to 850,000 distinct CDR3 sequences, roughly 25% of which are singletons. These data also featured in a second study, about T cells of mothers and their children.

Sequenced sample: blood. The receptors were sampled from a boy between 10 and 17 years old in good health. Both conserved end residues are trimmed from each CDR3. Each record gives: D gene, J gene, V gene, CDR3 protein. A D gene is named only where the DNA matches it firmly.

>NA|TRBJ1-2|TRBV10-2
ASSDMTDYGYT
>TRBD2|TRBJ2-3|TRBV4-1
ASSQAGGDFDTQY
>NA|TRBJ2-7|TRBV18
ASSLSEQY
>NA|TRBJ1-1|TRBV27
ASSLWSGGEAF
>NA|TRBJ1-5|TRBV7-2
ASSQDSSRGWPQH
>TRBD1|TRBJ1-3|TRBV12-3/TRBV12-4
ASSSQGVYSGNTIY
>NA|TRBJ1-5|TRBV12-3/TRBV12-4
AISKEGEPQH
>TRBD1|TRBJ2-5|TRBV29-1
SVEGQGETQY
>TRBD2|TRBJ2-2|TRBV5-1
ASSMTSGIGGELF
>NA|TRBJ2-7|TRBV4-3
ASSQDPQGSSYEQY
>NA|TRBJ1-3|TRBV6-5
ASSYSSPTLRNTIY
>NA|TRBJ2-5|TRBV3-1
ASSQFQAVQETQY
>NA|TRBJ2-5|TRBV29-1
SVEDPETQY
>TRBD2|TRBJ2-6|TRBV6-2/TRBV6-3
ASTSGRTGANVLT
>NA|TRBJ1-2|TRBV3-1
ASSQEGAGRGYT
>NA|TRBJ1-1|TRBV14
ASSQDGGKNTEAF
>NA|NA|TRBV5-1
ASSLDGEGPYEQY
>TRBD1|TRBJ1-1|TRBV28
ASSSPTGSTNTEAF
>NA|TRBJ2-5|TRBV29-1
SVEHGFEETQY
>TRBD1|TRBJ2-2|TRBV29-1
SVIRTGGSGELF
>NA|TRBJ2-5|TRBV20-1
SARDSQRAQETQY
>NA|TRBJ2-6|TRBV3-1
ASSDQASGANVLT
>NA|TRBJ1-5|TRBV12-3/TRBV12-4
ASSRGHGSNQPQH
>TRBD2|TRBJ2-3|TRBV7-8
ASSPGTSINTQY
>TRBD1|TRBJ2-7|TRBV27
ATRTTGGSSYEQY
>NA|TRBJ1-1|TRBV24-1
ATSDMNTEAF
>TRBD2|TRBJ2-1|TRBV7-9
ASRNDLVRSGNYNEQF
>NA|TRBJ2-7|TRBV15
ATSTGNEQY
>NA|TRBJ1-4|TRBV3-1
ASSQETGRTNEKLF
>TRBD1|NA|TRBV27
ASSLSWTGVYEQF
>NA|TRBJ2-7|TRBV12-3/TRBV12-4
ASSDQDRISYEQY
>TRBD2|TRBJ2-1|TRBV7-3
ASSFLAGYNEQL
>NA|TRBJ2-5|TRBV11-3
ASSLGTMRTQY
>NA|TRBJ2-5|TRBV18
ASSPIIILGGAETQY
>TRBD1|TRBJ2-1|TRBV28
ASSRDRGETPY
>NA|NA|TRBV6-2/TRBV6-3
ASGPFYNEQF
>NA|TRBJ2-5|TRBV29-1
SGVREKETQY
>TRBD2|TRBJ2-3|TRBV6-5
ASRAGLAGTDTQY
>TRBD2|TRBJ2-1|TRBV4-2
ASSQVLAGGMGEQF
>TRBD1|TRBJ1-1|TRBV20-1
SARDLYSGGANTEAF
>TRBD1|NA|TRBV27
ASNPDRVMNEQY
>TRBD2|TRBJ2-1|TRBV14
ASSQDLPLAGGVNEQF
>NA|TRBJ2-1|TRBV27
ASSLQGAWNEQF
>TRBD2|TRBJ2-1|TRBV27
ASSPRPGLAGGEQF
>NA|TRBJ2-2|TRBV3-1
ASSLRTIANTGELF
>NA|TRBJ2-7|TRBV5-1
ASSLGAGDPSYEQY
>NA|TRBJ2-1|TRBV7-2
ASTGRGANNEQF
>NA|TRBJ2-1|TRBV29-1
SSAVYNEQF
>NA|TRBJ2-5|TRBV2
ASSEGESSQETQY
>TRBD1|TRBJ2-7|TRBV7-6
ASSQGTGGAWEQY
>TRBD1|TRBJ1-1|TRBV29-1
SAGTVNTEAF